Listed below are T cell receptor beta chains from one sample, sequenced in a study of blood T cell repertoires in COVID-19. The protocol was immunoSEQ multiplex PCR, while the TCRdb copy is restricted to in-frame clones and leaves out a portion. Here the sample spans about 270,000 clones, roughly 84% being singletons. The sequenced sample was peripheral blood. The receptors were sampled from a woman between 18 and 30 years old with acute or convalescent COVID-19. CDR3s include the opening cysteine and the closing phenylalanine or tryptophan. The order of the fields is clone size, J gene, V gene, D gene, CDR3 DNA, CDR3 protein. The D gene is left open where the match is weak. Clone size is not always given. Where it is, it says once, few, many or a class for expanded clones.

>few|TRBJ2-7|TRBV7-2|TRBD2
TGTGCCAGCAGACAAGAGGGAGGACTAGCGGGAAACCAGTACGAGCAGTACTTC
CASRQEGGLAGNQYEQYF
>-|TRBJ2-5|TRBV3-1/TRBV3-2|-
TGTGCCAGCAGCCAAGGGTCCCTACCGGGGGAGACCCAGTACTTC
CASSQGSLPGETQYF
>-|TRBJ1-1|TRBV5-1|-
TGCGCCAGCAGCTTTACGTACAGTGGCAACACTGAAGCTTTCTTT
CASSFTYSGNTEAFF
>-|TRBJ2-7|TRBV6-2/TRBV6-3|-
TGTGCCAGCAGTTACGGTCAGGTGAGCTCCTACGAGCAGTACTTC
CASSYGQVSSYEQYF
>few|TRBJ1-2|TRBV29-1|TRBD1
TGCAGCGTTGAAGGGGGCAGGGGGGATGGCTACACCTTC
CSVEGGRGDGYTF
>-|TRBJ1-5|TRBV19|TRBD1
TGTGCCAGTCGGGCCACCGGGACAGGGGCCCAGCCCCAGCATTTT
CASRATGTGAQPQHF
>-|TRBJ1-4|TRBV18|-
TGTGCCAGCTCACCAGGGACAATCGGTCGGGAAAAACTGTTTTTT
CASSPGTIGREKLFF
>-|TRBJ1-5|TRBV28|-
TGTGCCAGCAGTCCCCCCCCAGGGAACAATCAGCCCCAGCATTTT
CASSPPPGNNQPQHF
>-|TRBJ2-3|TRBV3-1/TRBV3-2|TRBD1
TGTGCCAGCAGCCAAGCTCCTCCGGGACAGGGGGCAGATACGCAGTATTTT
CASSQAPPGQGADTQYF
>-|TRBJ2-2|TRBV5-4|TRBD1
TGTGCCAGCAGCCGGGACAGGGCAAACACCGGGGAGCTGTTTTTT
CASSRDRANTGELFF
>-|TRBJ1-2|TRBV13|TRBD1
TGTGCCAGCAGCTTAGCCCCGGGGCAGGGGGCATATGGCTACACCTTC
CASSLAPGQGAYGYTF
>-|TRBJ1-2|TRBV29-1|-
TGCAGCGTAAACGGGGGGGGTATCTATGGCTACACCTTC
CSVNGGGIYGYTF
>once|TRBJ1-2|TRBV2|-
TGTGCCAGCATCAGGGATATACCAGCTAACTATGGCTACACCTTC
CASIRDIPANYGYTF
>-|TRBJ2-1|TRBV7-6|TRBD2
TGTGCCAGCAGCTTGGGGCCTTCCCTAGCGGGAGTCTCTGAGCAGTTCTTC
CASSLGPSLAGVSEQFF
>-|TRBJ2-7|TRBV28|-
TGTGCCAGCAGTTTAGGGCAGGGGAGGGGCGAGCAGTACTTC
CASSLGQGRGEQYF
>-|TRBJ1-5|TRBV3-1/TRBV3-2|-
TGTGCCAGCAGCCAAGCTACCAATCAGCCCCAGCATTTT
CASSQATNQPQHF
>-|TRBJ1-1|TRBV30|-
TGTGCCTGGAGTGATCTGGTACAGGCTTTCTTT
CAWSDLVQAFF
>-|TRBJ1-1|TRBV24-1|-
TGTGCCACCAGTGATCGGCAGGGCCCTGAAGCTTTCTTT
CATSDRQGPEAFF
>-|TRBJ1-4|TRBV18|TRBD1
TGTGCCAGCTCACCGCGGACAGGGATGGATGAAAAACTGTTTTTT
CASSPRTGMDEKLFF
>-|TRBJ1-2|TRBV6-5|-
TGTGCCAGCAGTTACGATGGTCAGGGCCACTATGGCTACACCTTC
CASSYDGQGHYGYTF
>-|TRBJ2-1|TRBV3-1/TRBV3-2|TRBD2
TGTGCCAGCAGCCAAGATGAGGGACTAGCGTTCAATGAGCAGTTCTTC
CASSQDEGLAFNEQFF
>-|TRBJ2-1|TRBV6-5|-
TGTGCCAGCAGTTACTCGGGGCTATACAATGAGCAGTTCTTC
CASSYSGLYNEQFF
>-|TRBJ1-4|TRBV6-5|TRBD1
TGTGCCAGCAGTTCTATGGACAGGTCGGGAAAACTGTTTTTT
CASSSMDRSGKLFF
>-|TRBJ2-4|TRBV7-9|TRBD2
TGTGCCAGCAGCTTAGTGCGGGAGAGAGCCAAAAACATTCAGTACTTC
CASSLVRERAKNIQYF